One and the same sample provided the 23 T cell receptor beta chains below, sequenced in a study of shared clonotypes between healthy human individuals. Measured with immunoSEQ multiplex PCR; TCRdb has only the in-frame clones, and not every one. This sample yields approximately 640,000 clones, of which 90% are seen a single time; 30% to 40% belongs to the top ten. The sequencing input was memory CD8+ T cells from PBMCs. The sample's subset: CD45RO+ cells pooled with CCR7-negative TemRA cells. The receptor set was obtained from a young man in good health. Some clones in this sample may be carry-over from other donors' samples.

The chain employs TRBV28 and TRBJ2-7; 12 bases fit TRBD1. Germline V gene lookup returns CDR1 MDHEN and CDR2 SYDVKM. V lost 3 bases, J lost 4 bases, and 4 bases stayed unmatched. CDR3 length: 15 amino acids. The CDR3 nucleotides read TGTGCCAGCAGTTTGGAGGGACAGGGGGCATACGAGCAGTACTTC. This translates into CASSLEGQGAYEQYF.

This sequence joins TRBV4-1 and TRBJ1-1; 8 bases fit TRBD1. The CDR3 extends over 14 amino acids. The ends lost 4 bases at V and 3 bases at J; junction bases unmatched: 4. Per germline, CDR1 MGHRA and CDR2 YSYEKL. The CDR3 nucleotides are TGCGCCAGCAGCCGACAGGGGATGGACACTGAAGCTTTCTTT. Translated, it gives CASSRQGMDTEAFF.

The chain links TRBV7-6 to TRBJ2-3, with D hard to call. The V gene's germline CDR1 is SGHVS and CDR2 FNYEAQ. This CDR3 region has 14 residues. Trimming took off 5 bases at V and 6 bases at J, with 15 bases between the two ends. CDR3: CASSPRDRYDTQYF. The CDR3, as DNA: TGTGCCAGCAGCCCACGAGACCGGTACGATACGCAGTATTTT. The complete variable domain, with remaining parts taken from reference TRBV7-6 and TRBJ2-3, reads GAGVSQSPRYKVTKRGQDVALRCDPISGHVSLYWYRQALGQGPEFLTYFNYEAQQDKSGLPNDRFSAERPEGSISTLTIQRTEQRDSAMYRCASSPRDRYDTQYFGPGTRLTVL.

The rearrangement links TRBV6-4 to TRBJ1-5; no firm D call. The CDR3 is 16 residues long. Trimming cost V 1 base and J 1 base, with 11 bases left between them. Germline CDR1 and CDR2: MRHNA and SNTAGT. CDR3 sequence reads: CASSDCLGTSNQPQHF. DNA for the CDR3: TGTGCCAGCAGTGACTGTCTGGGTACCAGCAATCAGCCCCAGCATTTT.

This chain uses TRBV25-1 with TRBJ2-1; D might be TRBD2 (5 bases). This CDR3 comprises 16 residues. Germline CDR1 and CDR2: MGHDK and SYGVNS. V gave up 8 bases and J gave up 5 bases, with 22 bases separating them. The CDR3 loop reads CASSEGSPSPDNEQFF. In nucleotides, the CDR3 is TGTGCCAGCTCTGAAGGGAGTCCATCCCCGGACAATGAGCAGTTCTTC.

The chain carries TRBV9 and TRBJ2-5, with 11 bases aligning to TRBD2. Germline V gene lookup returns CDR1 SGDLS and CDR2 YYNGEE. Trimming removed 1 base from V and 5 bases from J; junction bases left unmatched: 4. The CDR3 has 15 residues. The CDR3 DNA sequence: TGTGCCAGCAGCGTACTAGCGGGAGGTGGTGAGACCCAGTACTTC. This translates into CASSVLAGGGETQYF.

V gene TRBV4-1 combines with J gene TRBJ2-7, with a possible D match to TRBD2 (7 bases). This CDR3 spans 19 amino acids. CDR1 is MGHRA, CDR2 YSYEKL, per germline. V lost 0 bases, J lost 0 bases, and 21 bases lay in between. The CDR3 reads CASSQDMGGSGIFSYEQYF. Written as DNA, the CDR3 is TGCGCCAGCAGCCAAGATATGGGGGGCAGCGGGATATTCTCCTACGAGCAGTACTTC.

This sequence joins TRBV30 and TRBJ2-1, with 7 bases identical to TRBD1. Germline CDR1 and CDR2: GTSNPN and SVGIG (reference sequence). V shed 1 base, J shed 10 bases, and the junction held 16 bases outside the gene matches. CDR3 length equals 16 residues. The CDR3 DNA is TGTGCCTGGAGTGGACCGGAGACAGGGACCGAGGGAGAGCAGTTCTTC. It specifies CAWSGPETGTEGEQFF.

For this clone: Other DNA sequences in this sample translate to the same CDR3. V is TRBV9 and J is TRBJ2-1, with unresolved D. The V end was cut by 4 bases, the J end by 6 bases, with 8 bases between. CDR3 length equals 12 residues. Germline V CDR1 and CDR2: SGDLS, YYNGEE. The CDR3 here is CASSPPVNEQFF. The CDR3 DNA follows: TGTGCCAGCAGCCCCCCGGTCAATGAGCAGTTCTTC.

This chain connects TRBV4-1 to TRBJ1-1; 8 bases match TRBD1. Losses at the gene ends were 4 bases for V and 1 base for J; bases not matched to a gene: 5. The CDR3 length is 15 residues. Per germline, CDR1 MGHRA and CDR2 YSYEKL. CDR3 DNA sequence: TGCGCCAGCAGCCCTAGAACAGGGGGGAACACTGAAGCTTTCTTT. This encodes CASSPRTGGNTEAFF.

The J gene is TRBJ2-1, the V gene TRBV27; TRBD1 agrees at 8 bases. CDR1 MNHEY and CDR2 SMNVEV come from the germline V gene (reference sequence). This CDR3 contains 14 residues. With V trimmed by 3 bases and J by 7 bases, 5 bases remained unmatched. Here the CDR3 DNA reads TGTGCCAGCAGTTTGTCGGACAGGGCGAATGAGCAGTTCTTC. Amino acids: CASSLSDRANEQFF.

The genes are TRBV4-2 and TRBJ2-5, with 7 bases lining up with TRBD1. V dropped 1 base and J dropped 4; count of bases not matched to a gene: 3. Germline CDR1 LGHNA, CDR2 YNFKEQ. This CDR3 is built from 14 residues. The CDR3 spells CASSQGRQGETQYF. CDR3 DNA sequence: TGTGCCAGCAGCCAAGGGCGACAGGGAGAGACCCAGTACTTC.

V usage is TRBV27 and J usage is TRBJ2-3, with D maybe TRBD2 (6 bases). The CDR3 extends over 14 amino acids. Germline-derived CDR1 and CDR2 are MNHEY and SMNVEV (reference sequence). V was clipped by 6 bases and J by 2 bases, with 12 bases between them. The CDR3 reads CASRTLANTDTQYF. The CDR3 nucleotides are TGTGCCAGCAGGACTCTAGCGAACACAGATACGCAGTATTTT.

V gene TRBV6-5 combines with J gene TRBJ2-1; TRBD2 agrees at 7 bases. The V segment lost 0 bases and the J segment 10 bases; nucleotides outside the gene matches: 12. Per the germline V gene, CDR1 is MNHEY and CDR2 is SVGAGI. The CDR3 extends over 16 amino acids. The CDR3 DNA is TGTGCCAGCAGTTACTCGATAGACGGGAGGAGGCCCGAGCAGTTCTTC. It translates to CASSYSIDGRRPEQFF.

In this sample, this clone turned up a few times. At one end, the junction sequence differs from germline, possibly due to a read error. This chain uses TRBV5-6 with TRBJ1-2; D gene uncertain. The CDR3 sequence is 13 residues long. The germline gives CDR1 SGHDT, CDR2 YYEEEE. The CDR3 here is CASSFGSHPPDAF. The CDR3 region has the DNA TGTGCCAGCAGCTTTGGGAGCCACCCACCCGACGCCTTC.

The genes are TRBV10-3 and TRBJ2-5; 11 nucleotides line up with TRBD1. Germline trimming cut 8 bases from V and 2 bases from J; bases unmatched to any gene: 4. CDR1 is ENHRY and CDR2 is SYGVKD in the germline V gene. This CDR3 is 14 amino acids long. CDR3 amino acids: CAIGTGGRQETQYF. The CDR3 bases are TGTGCCATCGGGACAGGGGGTAGGCAAGAGACCCAGTACTTC.

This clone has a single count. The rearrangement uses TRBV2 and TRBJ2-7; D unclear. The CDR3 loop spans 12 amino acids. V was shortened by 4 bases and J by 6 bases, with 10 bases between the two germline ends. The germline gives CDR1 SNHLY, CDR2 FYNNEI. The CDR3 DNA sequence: TGTGCCAGCAGTGTTAGGGCCCCCGAGCAGTACTTC. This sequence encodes CASSVRAPEQYF.

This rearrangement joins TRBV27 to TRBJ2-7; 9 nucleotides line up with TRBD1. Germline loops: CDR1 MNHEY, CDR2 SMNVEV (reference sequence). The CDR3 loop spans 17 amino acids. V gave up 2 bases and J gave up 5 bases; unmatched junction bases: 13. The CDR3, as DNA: TGTGCCAGCAGTTTACGGGACAGGGAAGGGACCCCTCACGAGCAGTACTTC. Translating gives CASSLRDREGTPHEQYF.

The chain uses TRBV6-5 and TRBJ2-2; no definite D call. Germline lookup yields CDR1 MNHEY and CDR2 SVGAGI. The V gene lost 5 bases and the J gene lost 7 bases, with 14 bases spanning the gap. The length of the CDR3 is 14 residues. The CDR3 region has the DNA TGTGCCAGCAGTCCATTCAAATTTGTCGGGGAGCTGTTTTTT. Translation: CASSPFKFVGELFF.

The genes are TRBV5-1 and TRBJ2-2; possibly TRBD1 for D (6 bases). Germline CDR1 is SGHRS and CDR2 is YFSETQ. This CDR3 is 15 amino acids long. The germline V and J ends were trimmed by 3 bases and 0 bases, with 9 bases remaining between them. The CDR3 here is CASSWGQSNTGELFF. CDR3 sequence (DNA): TGCGCCAGCAGCTGGGGACAATCGAACACCGGGGAGCTGTTTTTT.

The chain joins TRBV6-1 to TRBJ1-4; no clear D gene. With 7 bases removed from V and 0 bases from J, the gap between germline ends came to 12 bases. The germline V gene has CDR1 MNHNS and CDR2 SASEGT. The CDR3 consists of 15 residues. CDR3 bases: TGTGCCAGCATTCCCGACGGCTCAACTAATGAAAAACTGTTTTTT. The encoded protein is CASIPDGSTNEKLFF.

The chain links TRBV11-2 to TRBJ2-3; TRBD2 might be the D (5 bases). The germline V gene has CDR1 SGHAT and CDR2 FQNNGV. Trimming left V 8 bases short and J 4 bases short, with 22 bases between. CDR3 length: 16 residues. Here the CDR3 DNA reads TGTGCCAGCCAATCCCGGGCAGGAGGTTCCCCAGATACGCAGTATTTT. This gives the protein CASQSRAGGSPDTQYF.

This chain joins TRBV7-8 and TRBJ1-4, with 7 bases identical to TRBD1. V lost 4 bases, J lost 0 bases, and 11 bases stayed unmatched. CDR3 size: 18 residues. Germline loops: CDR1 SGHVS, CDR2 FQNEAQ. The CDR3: CASSSDQTGAATNEKLFF. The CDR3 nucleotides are TGTGCCAGCAGCTCTGATCAAACAGGGGCCGCAACTAATGAAAAACTGTTTTTT.